These 27 T cell receptor beta chains share one sample of origin, sequenced in a study of blood T cell repertoires in COVID-19. Profiled with immunoSEQ multiplex PCR; TCRdb holds only in-frame clones, not every one. Here the sample spans about 240,000 clones, 87% being singletons. Sequencing was carried out using PBMCs or T cells enriched from blood (not recorded which). The source is a woman between 25 and 40 years old with acute COVID-19.

Details on this clone: It is likely a read error: a sequence one base away is far more abundant. J is TRBJ1-2 and V is TRBV3-1 (or the pseudogene TRBV3-2); TRBD1 aligns across 9 bases. Germline V gives CDR1 LGHDT, CDR2 YNNKEL (reference sequence). This CDR3 contains 14 residues. V shed 4 bases and J 2 bases; nucleotides not matched to a gene: 2. For the CDR3, the DNA is TGTGCCAGCAGCCCCGGGACAGGGAACTATGGCTACACCTTC. This codes for CASSPGTGNYGYTF.

V usage is TRBV27 and J usage is TRBJ2-7, with D possibly being TRBD2 (6 bases). CDR3 size: 15 residues. Between the trimmed V and J ends, which lost 1 base and 2 bases, there was a span of 12 bases. Germline CDR1 and CDR2: MNHEY and SMNVEV (reference sequence). CDR3 residues: CASSLWAGNPYEQYF. In DNA, the CDR3 is TGTGCCAGCAGTTTATGGGCGGGGAACCCCTACGAGCAGTACTTC.

Remarks on this clone: The junction departs from germline at one end; a sequencing error may be responsible. The chain joins TRBV7-7 to TRBJ2-1, with 7 bases lining up with TRBD1. The CDR3 covers 15 residues. Germline lookup yields CDR1 SSHAT and CDR2 FNYEAQ (reference sequence). The CDR3 DNA is TGTGCTAGCAGCGTAGACAGGGCCCTCTACAATGAGCAGTTCTTC. It codes for CASSVDRALYNEQFF.

This clone was seen once. V and J are TRBV4-3 and TRBJ1-2; D is ambiguous. V was trimmed by 0 bases and J by 4 bases, leaving 12 bases between them. Germline CDR1 is LGHNA and CDR2 is YSLEER. The CDR3 length is 15 residues. This CDR3 is CASSQDKRPGYGYTF. For the CDR3, the DNA is TGCGCCAGCAGCCAAGATAAGCGGCCTGGCTATGGCTACACCTTC.

The chain links TRBV2 to TRBJ2-3, with D maybe TRBD2 (5 bases). The V gene lost 1 base and the J gene lost 7 bases, with 9 bases spanning the gap. CDR3 size: 13 residues. Germline V gene sequence: CDR1 SNHLY, CDR2 FYNNEI. CDR3 sequence (DNA): TGTGCCAGCAGTGAAGGCGGGTCCTATACGCAGTATTTT. Amino acids: CASSEGGSYTQYF. Looking up the rest from reference TRBV2 and TRBJ2-3 gives the full variable domain: EPEVTQTPSHQVTQMGQEVILRCVPISNHLYFYWYRQILGQKVEFLVSFYNNEISEKSEIFDDQFSVERPDGSNFTLKIRSTKLEDSAMYFCASSEGGSYTQYFGPGTRLTVL.

This CDR3 reads CASSDPGQGINEQYF. DNA of the CDR3: TGTGCCAGCAGTGACCCGGGACAGGGGATAAACGAGCAGTACTTC. The rearrangement uses TRBV6-1 and TRBJ2-7, with 10 bases that match TRBD1. CDR1 MNHNS and CDR2 SASEGT come from the germline V gene. Trimming cost V 3 bases and J 5 bases; bases outside gene matches: 7. The CDR3 covers 15 residues.

The genes are TRBV7-9 and TRBJ1-5; D is ambiguous. V was pared by 3 bases and J by 5 bases, with 8 bases between. Per germline, CDR1 SEHNR and CDR2 FQNEAQ (reference sequence). This CDR3 is built from 13 residues. The CDR3, as DNA: TGTGCCAGCAGCTTCCGGGAGGATCAGCCCCAGCATTTT. Protein sequence: CASSFREDQPQHF.

The chain combines TRBV4-1 with TRBJ1-2; 8 positions match TRBD1. This CDR3 comprises 14 residues. Germline CDR1 reads MGHRA; CDR2 reads YSYEKL. The V and J ends lost 3 bases and 3 bases, in that order; junction bases with no gene match: 3. The CDR3 coding sequence is TGCGCCAGCAGCCACCTGGACAGGGACTATGGCTACACCTTC. This translates into CASSHLDRDYGYTF.

The chain joins TRBV29-1 to TRBJ2-7, with D possibly matching TRBD2 (5 bases). Germline assignment: CDR1 SQVTM and CDR2 ANQGSEA. The CDR3 extends over 14 amino acids. V gave up 4 bases and J gave up 4 bases, with 17 bases separating them. CDR3 sequence: CSVVVMGGSYEQYF. DNA of the CDR3: TGCAGCGTTGTTGTTATGGGTGGGAGTTACGAGCAGTACTTC.

The chain has TRBV30 and TRBJ2-1, with D tentatively TRBD1 (5 bases). Looked up from germline, CDR1 is GTSNPN and CDR2 is SVGIG (reference sequence). V was clipped by 5 bases and J by 4 bases, with 15 bases between them. This CDR3 spans 14 amino acids. As DNA, the CDR3 is TGTGCCTGGGGCCAGGGCCAACCTTACAATGAGCAGTTCTTC. Translation: CAWGQGQPYNEQFF.

On this clone itself: The same CDR3 is also encoded by other DNA sequences in this sample. The chain joins TRBV18 to TRBJ1-1; D uncertain. V lost 3 bases, J lost 1 base, and 9 bases lay in between. The CDR3 runs to 14 residues. Per the germline V gene, CDR1 is KGHSH and CDR2 is LQKENI. In nucleotides, the CDR3 is TGTGCCAGCTCACCGAGGCAGTCGAACACTGAAGCTTTCTTT. Translating it yields CASSPRQSNTEAFF.

The chain joins TRBV6-1 to TRBJ2-2; D gene ambiguous. The CDR3 totals 11 residues. The germline V and J ends were trimmed by 2 bases and 8 bases, with 3 bases remaining between them. CDR1 MNHNS and CDR2 SASEGT come from the germline V gene. CDR3 amino acids: CASSEPGELFF. DNA of the CDR3: TGTGCCAGCAGTGAACCGGGGGAGCTGTTTTTT.

The genes are TRBV6-2 or TRBV6-3 and TRBJ1-2; the D gene is possibly TRBD1 (6 bases). The CDR3 loop spans 15 amino acids. Between the trimmed V and J ends, which lost 6 bases and 8 bases, there was a span of 22 bases. Per the germline V gene, CDR1 is MNHEY and CDR2 is SVGEGT. CDR3 bases: TGTGCCAGCAGCGACCCGGGCGACAGGCACGGGGGCTACACCTTC. Its protein product is CASSDPGDRHGGYTF.

This chain connects TRBV27 to TRBJ1-1; a possible D gene is TRBD1 (6 bases). Trimming took 1 base from V and 2 from J, leaving 14 bases between them. The CDR3 contains 16 residues. Germline CDR1 and CDR2: MNHEY and SMNVEV (reference sequence). The CDR3 nucleotides read TGTGCCAGCAGTTTATGGGGCAGGGGTATCAACACTGAAGCTTTCTTT. Its protein is CASSLWGRGINTEAFF.

The chain joins TRBV5-6 to TRBJ2-5; 8 bases are a match to TRBD1. Germline CDR1 SGHDT, CDR2 YYEEEE. The CDR3 loop spans 15 amino acids. Trimming took 2 bases from V and 2 from J; bases not matched to a gene: 5. The CDR3 sequence: CASSLQGVLQETQYF. CDR3 DNA: TGTGCCAGCAGCTTACAGGGGGTCCTACAAGAGACCCAGTACTTC.

The gene calls are TRBV5-8 and TRBJ1-4; D gene uncertain. Trimming took 0 bases from V and 8 from J, leaving 14 bases between them. CDR3 size: 15 residues. The V gene's germline CDR1 is SGHTS and CDR2 YDEGEE. CDR3 region: CASSLGTKVEEKLFF. CDR3 bases: TGTGCCAGCAGCTTGGGTACTAAAGTGGAAGAAAAACTGTTTTTT.

The CDR3 region is CASSAQGADSTEAFF. CDR3 nucleotides: TGTGCCAGTAGTGCCCAGGGGGCGGATAGCACTGAAGCTTTCTTT. The chain links TRBV19 to TRBJ1-1; 8 bases match TRBD1. CDR3 length: 15 amino acids. The V gene end was trimmed by 5 bases and the J gene end by 4 bases; junction bases not matched to a gene: 9. Germline CDR1 reads LNHDA; CDR2 reads SQIVND (reference sequence).

The V gene is TRBV10-3, the J gene TRBJ1-5; 7 nucleotides agree with TRBD1. V lost 8 bases and J lost 4; bases outside the gene matches: 8. Germline V lookup: CDR1 ENHRY, CDR2 SYGVKD. The length of the CDR3 is 14 residues. The CDR3 nucleotides are TGTGCCATCGGCCGGGACAGAGTAAATCAGCCCCAGCATTTT. Translation: CAIGRDRVNQPQHF.

The CDR3 loop is CASSLAGISGNTIYF. The CDR3 nucleotides are TGCGCCAGCAGCTTGGCGGGGATCTCTGGAAACACCATATATTTT. The chain joins TRBV5-1 to TRBJ1-3; D remains ambiguous. Trimming cost V 0 bases and J 0 bases, with 7 bases left between them. The CDR3 totals 15 residues. Looked up from germline, CDR1 is SGHRS and CDR2 is YFSETQ.

The chain is built from TRBV7-8 and TRBJ2-5; TRBD2 agrees at 10 bases. CDR1 and CDR2 (germline): SGHVS, FQNEAQ. CDR3 length equals 16 residues. The V segment lost 1 base and the J segment 5 bases; nucleotides outside the gene matches: 7. The CDR3 nucleotides read TGTGCCAGCAGCTTAGATGCTAGCGGGGGATTCGAGACCCAGTACTTC. Amino acids: CASSLDASGGFETQYF.

V and J are TRBV7-6 and TRBJ1-2; D is unclear. This CDR3 spans 13 amino acids. Germline V gene sequence: CDR1 SGHVS, CDR2 FNYEAQ. V was clipped by 2 bases and J by 8 bases, with 12 bases between them. The CDR3 region is CASSLIGWEGYTF. As DNA, the CDR3 is TGTGCCAGCAGCTTAATCGGGTGGGAGGGCTACACCTTC.

The chain recombines TRBV5-1 with TRBJ1-3; unclear D gene. Germline CDR1 and CDR2: SGHRS and YFSETQ. CDR3 size: 14 residues. With 0 bases removed from V and 1 base from J, the gap between germline ends came to 5 bases. The CDR3: CASSLGESGNTIYF. In DNA, the CDR3 is TGCGCCAGCAGCTTGGGAGAGTCTGGAAACACCATATATTTT.

The chain joins TRBV19 to TRBJ1-2; D is unclear. Germline V CDR1 and CDR2: LNHDA, SQIVND (reference sequence). The CDR3 spans 11 residues. V lost 3 bases and J lost 4, with 3 bases in between. CDR3 protein: CASSIGYGYTF. In DNA form, the CDR3 reads TGTGCCAGTAGTATCGGCTATGGCTACACCTTC.

The chain carries TRBV4-1 and TRBJ2-3; 14 bases align to TRBD2. V lost 4 bases to trimming and J lost 8 bases; unmatched junction nucleotides: 8. The CDR3 consists of 16 residues. Germline V gene lookup returns CDR1 MGHRA and CDR2 YSYEKL. The CDR3 sequence: CASSLGLAGDKGTQYF. As DNA, the CDR3 is TGCGCCAGCAGCCTGGGACTAGCGGGGGACAAGGGTACGCAGTATTTT.

This sequence joins TRBV30 and TRBJ2-3, with D unclear. Germline-derived CDR1 and CDR2 are GTSNPN and SVGIG (reference sequence). This CDR3 has 14 amino acids. Trimming removed 1 base from V and 3 bases from J, with 11 bases in between. As DNA, the CDR3 is TGTGCCTGGAGTGACGCAGGCTTAACAGATACGCAGTATTTT. It encodes CAWSDAGLTDTQYF.

This chain connects TRBV2 to TRBJ1-6; D possibly corresponds to TRBD1 (6 bases). Germline lookup yields CDR1 SNHLY and CDR2 FYNNEI. This CDR3 comprises 15 residues. V was clipped by 4 bases and J by 7 bases, with 14 bases between them. The CDR3 loop reads CASSGTASRNSPLHF. CDR3 in DNA: TGTGCCAGCAGTGGGACAGCGAGCAGAAATTCACCCCTCCACTTT.

The gene calls are TRBV12-3 or TRBV12-4 and TRBJ1-2; perhaps TRBD1 as D (5 bases). The CDR3 spans 13 residues. Trimming took 5 bases from V and 5 from J, leaving 12 bases between them. CDR3 nucleotides: TGTGCCAGCAGTCCTGGAGGGGTTTATGGCTACACCTTC. It yields the protein CASSPGGVYGYTF.